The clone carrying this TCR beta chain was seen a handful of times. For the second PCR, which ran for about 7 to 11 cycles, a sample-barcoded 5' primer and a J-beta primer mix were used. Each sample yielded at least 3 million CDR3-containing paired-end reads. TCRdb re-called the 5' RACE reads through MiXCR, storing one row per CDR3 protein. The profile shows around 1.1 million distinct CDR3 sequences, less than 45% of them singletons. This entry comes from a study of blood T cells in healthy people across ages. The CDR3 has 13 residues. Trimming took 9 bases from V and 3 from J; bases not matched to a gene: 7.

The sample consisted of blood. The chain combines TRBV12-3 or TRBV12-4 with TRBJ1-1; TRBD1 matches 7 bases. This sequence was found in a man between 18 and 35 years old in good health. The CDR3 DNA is TGTGCCAGTAGACAGGGAGAATACACTGAAGCTTTCTTT. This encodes CASRQGEYTEAFF.